This note documents a single TCR beta chain sequence. Its target is unknown. PCR employed 60 Vbeta and 13 Jbeta primers. Method: immunoSEQ multiplex PCR; TCRdb's copy keeps in-frame clones and lacks some. In the table there are roughly 150,000 clones, 55% to 70% of which are singletons. The entry originates in a study of cytomegalovirus exposure and HLA in healthy donors. Overall study findings and caveats: A prior analysis recorded that most TCR beta V segments were productive about 87% or about 30% of the time. In a later analysis, TCR beta V- and J-gene trimming was associated with a missense DCLRE1C variant. The likely origin of a cluster of highly shared sequence variants was a sequencing artifact.

The sample comprised PBMCs. The clonotype originates from a woman in her 30s in good health and CMV-seropositive.

The DNA for the CDR3 is TGTGCCAGCCATCACCCGCAGGGCTCCTCCTACGAGCAGTACTTC. Amino acids: CASHHPQGSSYEQYF. The chain links TRBV2 to TRBJ2-7; tentatively, D is TRBD1 (5 bases). Trimming shortened V by 8 bases and J by 0 bases, and 17 bases separated the two germline ends. Germline V lookup: CDR1 SNHLY, CDR2 FYNNEI. This CDR3 is built from 15 residues.